Each of the 17 T cell receptor beta chains below was sequenced from the same sample in a study of radiotherapy plus CTLA-4 blockade in lung cancer. Assay used: immunoSEQ multiplex PCR; TCRdb lists only in-frame clones, some missing. The sample records tens of thousands of clones, 70% to 85% being singletons. The starting material was peripheral blood, obtained from a patient treated with radiotherapy plus ipilimumab. These receptors came from a human donor with non-small cell lung cancer who had stable disease on radiotherapy plus ipilimumab.

The genes are TRBV12-5 and TRBJ1-5; D might be TRBD1 (5 bases). CDR3 length: 15 residues. V dropped 5 bases and J dropped 3 bases, with 14 bases sitting between them. Looked up from germline, CDR1 is LGHNT and CDR2 is FRNRAP. The CDR3 protein is CASGPSGAYNQPQHF. The DNA of the CDR3 is TGTGCTAGTGGTCCCTCTGGGGCCTACAATCAGCCCCAGCATTTT.

In regard to this clone: Germline is not matched at one junction end, which may reflect a read error. The chain employs TRBV5-1 and TRBJ2-2; TRBD1 matches 8 bases. The CDR3 has 15 residues. Germline CDR1 reads SGHRS; CDR2 reads YFSETQ. In DNA, the CDR3 is TGCGCCAGCAGTTTGGACAGGGAGGACACCGGGGAGCTGTTTTTT. Translation: CASSLDREDTGELFF.

This clone appeared once. This sequence joins TRBV7-2 and TRBJ1-2; maybe TRBD1 (6 bases). CDR3 length: 14 residues. Germline V CDR1 and CDR2: SGHTA, FQGNSA. Deletions cut 6 bases from V and 3 bases from J, with 14 bases between. CDR3 in DNA: TGTGCCAGCAGACACAGGGAGTCGGACTATGGCTACACCTTC. Amino acid sequence: CASRHRESDYGYTF.

J is TRBJ1-2 and V is TRBV11-2; a possible D gene is TRBD1 (6 bases). This CDR3 spans 15 amino acids. The germline V and J ends were trimmed by 5 bases and 6 bases, with 19 bases remaining between them. In germline, CDR1 is SGHAT, CDR2 FQNNGV. In DNA, the CDR3 is TGTGCCAGCAGCGTCACAGGGACCCGCTCCGATGGCTACACCTTC. This sequence encodes CASSVTGTRSDGYTF.

The chain joins TRBV20-1 to TRBJ2-7; D remains unclear. V was cut by 4 bases and J by 6 bases, with 10 bases left in between. CDR1 is DFQATT and CDR2 is SNEGSKA in the germline V gene (reference sequence). The CDR3 length is 11 residues. The CDR3, as DNA: TGCAGTGCTAAATCACTCTTCGAGCAGTACTTC. Protein: CSAKSLFEQYF.

The V call is TRBV6-1, the J call TRBJ1-1, with a possible D match to TRBD1 (5 bases). Trimming left V 0 bases short and J 2 bases short, with 10 bases between. The CDR3 sequence is 15 residues long. CDR1 MNHNS and CDR2 SASEGT come from the germline V gene. The DNA for the CDR3 is TGTGCCAGCAGTGAAGCGCTGGGGGGTAACACTGAAGCTTTCTTT. Translating gives CASSEALGGNTEAFF.

The rearrangement uses TRBV19 and TRBJ1-3, with 7 bases that match TRBD1. The germline gives CDR1 LNHDA, CDR2 SQIVND (reference sequence). V shed 5 bases and J 5 bases; nucleotides not matched to a gene: 9. CDR3 length: 15 residues. The CDR3 DNA reads TGTGCCAGTAGTCTCACAGGGGATGTGCGAAACACCATATATTTT. Protein sequence: CASSLTGDVRNTIYF.

The chain carries TRBV5-5 and TRBJ1-3; maybe TRBD1 (5 bases). The length of the CDR3 is 14 residues. The V and J ends lost 2 bases and 4 bases respectively, with 10 bases between them. Germline loops: CDR1 SGHKS, CDR2 YYEKEE (reference sequence). CDR3 protein: CASSFSGYGNTIYF. The DNA of the CDR3 is TGTGCCAGCAGCTTCTCAGGGTACGGAAACACCATATATTTT. The whole variable domain, remainder taken from reference TRBV5-5 and TRBJ1-3, is DAGVTQSPTHLIKTRGQQVTLRCSPISGHKSVSWYQQVLGQGPQFIFQYYEKEERGRGNFPDRFSARQFPNYSSELNVNALLLGDSALYLCASSFSGYGNTIYFGEGSWLTVV.

This chain connects TRBV10-2 to TRBJ1-2, with D hard to call. The CDR3 sequence is 14 residues long. V lost 6 bases, J lost 1 base, and 12 bases lay in between. CDR1 is WSHSY, CDR2 SAAADI, per germline. This chain's CDR3 is CASSPPAVNYGYTF. The DNA of the CDR3 is TGCGCCAGCAGCCCCCCTGCGGTTAACTATGGCTACACCTTC.

This chain uses TRBV2 with TRBJ2-3; no reliable D call. CDR1 and CDR2 from the germline V gene are SNHLY and FYNNEI. Trimming cost V 6 bases and J 6 bases, with 10 bases left between them. This CDR3 spans 12 amino acids. CDR3 residues: CASRGVQDTQYF. The CDR3 DNA sequence: TGTGCCAGCAGAGGTGTTCAGGATACGCAGTATTTT.

V is TRBV7-2 and J is TRBJ2-7; D unresolved. Trimming took off 1 base at V and 2 bases at J, with 3 bases between the two ends. Germline-derived CDR1 and CDR2 are SGHTA and FQGNSA. This CDR3 has 12 amino acids. The CDR3 loop reads CASSLGAYEQYF. In nucleotides, the CDR3 is TGTGCCAGCAGCTTAGGGGCCTACGAGCAGTACTTC.

This sequence joins TRBV2 and TRBJ1-5; no clear D. The germline CDR1 and CDR2 sequences are SNHLY and FYNNEI. V shed 4 bases and J shed 4 bases, with 20 bases lying between them. The CDR3 totals 17 residues. The CDR3 protein is CASSVNLDRVVNQPQHF. DNA for the CDR3: TGTGCCAGCAGTGTAAACTTAGACCGGGTAGTGAATCAGCCCCAGCATTTT.

This clone was detected only a few times. The J gene is TRBJ2-5, the V gene TRBV2; D remains ambiguous. V was cut by 4 bases and J by 3 bases, with 6 bases left in between. CDR3 length: 12 amino acids. Per the germline V gene, CDR1 is SNHLY and CDR2 is FYNNEI. CDR3 DNA sequence: TGTGCCAGCAGTGTCCAGAAAGAGACCCAGTACTTC. Its protein is CASSVQKETQYF.

Here the CDR3 DNA reads TGTGCCAGCAGGGACAGCGTTTCGAACACTGAAGCTTTCTTT. The encoded protein is CASRDSVSNTEAFF. The chain joins TRBV28 to TRBJ1-1; D possibly corresponds to TRBD1 (6 bases). Between the trimmed V and J ends, which lost 6 bases and 1 base, there was a span of 12 bases. Germline values: CDR1 MDHEN, CDR2 SYDVKM. The CDR3 contains 14 residues.

The chain combines TRBV7-2 with TRBJ2-5; perhaps TRBD2 as D (6 bases). The CDR3 totals 15 residues. Trimming pared 0 bases from V and 0 bases from J, leaving 8 bases between. CDR1 and CDR2 (germline): SGHTA, FQGNSA. The CDR3 spells CASSLAGTDQETQYF. DNA of the CDR3: TGTGCCAGCAGCTTAGCCGGGACTGACCAAGAGACCCAGTACTTC.

The gene calls are TRBV7-9 and TRBJ2-2; possibly TRBD1 for D (6 bases). V lost 5 bases, J lost 4 bases, and 14 bases lay in between. From germline, CDR1 is SEHNR and CDR2 FQNEAQ (reference sequence). The CDR3 is 15 amino acids. CDR3 sequence: CASSASGVGTGELFF. In DNA form, the CDR3 reads TGTGCCAGCAGCGCCTCAGGGGTAGGCACCGGGGAGCTGTTTTTT.

The chain links TRBV5-1 to TRBJ1-6, with 9 positions matching TRBD1. The CDR3 is 16 amino acids. Trimming removed 1 base from V and 9 bases from J; junction bases left unmatched: 8. The germline V gene encodes CDR1 SGHRS and CDR2 YFSETQ. The DNA of the CDR3 is TGCGCCAGCAGCTTGTTTAGCGGACAGGGGACTTCACCCCTCCACTTT. Protein product: CASSLFSGQGTSPLHF.